This T cell receptor (beta chain) comes out of a study of blood T cell repertoires in COVID-19. This CDR3 is 13 amino acids long. Germline lookup yields CDR1 LNHDA and CDR2 SQIVND (reference sequence). Trimming pared 8 bases from V and 6 bases from J, leaving 16 bases between. Clones were read by immunoSEQ multiplex PCR, and TCRdb kept only the in-frame ones, dropping some. Of about 110,000 clones listed, roughly 88% are singletons. Sequenced: peripheral blood. The source of this sequence is a woman in her 70s with acute or convalescent COVID-19. The chain joins TRBV19 to TRBJ1-1, with a tentative D call TRBD1 (5 bases). The CDR3 DNA is TGTGCCAGTTCCCGACAGCCTGCGGCTGAAGCTTTCTTT. Residues: CASSRQPAAEAFF.